The 19 T cell receptor beta chains presented below share a single source sample, sequenced in a study of CD8+ T cells in alopecia areata. Sequencing relied on a cDNA template that was reverse transcribed from extracted RNA. The protocol was immunoSEQ multiplex PCR, while the TCRdb copy is restricted to in-frame clones and leaves out a portion. Here the sample spans roughly 100,000 clones, 55% being singletons. The source material was CD4+ T cells sorted from blood. The receptors stem from a human donor in good health.

J is TRBJ2-3 and V is TRBV30; possible D gene TRBD1, 6 bases. This CDR3 spans 14 amino acids. Trimming shortened V by 0 bases and J by 5 bases, and 12 bases separated the two germline ends. CDR1 is GTSNPN, CDR2 SVGIG, per germline (reference sequence). The CDR3 loop is CAWSVTARGDTQYF. In nucleotides, the CDR3 is TGTGCCTGGAGTGTAACGGCCAGGGGAGATACGCAGTATTTT.

The gene calls are TRBV2 and TRBJ1-3, with D perhaps matching TRBD1 (6 bases). There are 15 residues in the CDR3. Germline loops: CDR1 SNHLY, CDR2 FYNNEI. Trimming pared 3 bases from V and 3 bases from J, leaving 12 bases between. CDR3 sequence: CASSEPGVDGNTIYF. In nucleotides, the CDR3 is TGTGCCAGCAGTGAGCCAGGGGTGGATGGAAACACCATATATTTT.

This clone was observed a few times. This chain joins TRBV7-2 and TRBJ2-7; TRBD1 matches at 8 bases. V shed 0 bases, J shed 4 bases, and the junction held 8 bases outside the gene matches. CDR1 is SGHTA and CDR2 is FQGNSA in the germline V gene. The CDR3 is 16 amino acids. The CDR3 DNA follows: TGTGCCAGCAGCTTAGCGTCCACAGGGGGGAATTACGAGCAGTACTTC. Its protein is CASSLASTGGNYEQYF.

There are a few counts of this clone. The chain carries TRBV7-2 and TRBJ2-4; D is unresolved. V lost 2 bases, J lost 0 bases, and 5 bases lay in between. The CDR3 has 14 amino acids. Germline values: CDR1 SGHTA, CDR2 FQGNSA. In DNA, the CDR3 is TGTGCCAGCAGCTTAACCTTAGCCAAAAACATTCAGTACTTC. Translated: CASSLTLAKNIQYF.

The chain employs TRBV5-4 and TRBJ1-4, with TRBD1 matching over 10 bases. Trimming took 4 bases from V and 7 from J; bases not matched to a gene: 7. The CDR3 totals 15 residues. Germline loops: CDR1 SGHNT, CDR2 YYREEE (reference sequence). The DNA of the CDR3 is TGTGCCAGCAGCGGAGGACAGGGGGGTAGTGAAAAACTGTTTTTT. Translated: CASSGGQGGSEKLFF.

The gene calls are TRBV7-3 and TRBJ2-2; D remains ambiguous. V lost 0 bases and J 1 base, leaving 6 bases between the germline ends. In germline, CDR1 is SGHTA, CDR2 FQGTGA. The CDR3 contains 15 residues. CDR3 DNA sequence: TGTGCCAGCAGCTTAACAACATTGAACACCGGGGAGCTGTTTTTT. Protein: CASSLTTLNTGELFF.

This clone was counted between two and nine times. V and J are TRBV29-1 and TRBJ2-5; weak D call: TRBD2 (6 bases). The length of the CDR3 is 17 residues. Trimming shortened V by 3 bases and J by 4 bases, and 24 bases separated the two germline ends. CDR1 is SQVTM, CDR2 ANQGSEA, per germline. CDR3 sequence (DNA): TGCAGCGTTGAGGGGGTTGGGGGGATTCGAGTCGGAGAGACCCAGTACTTC. Protein product: CSVEGVGGIRVGETQYF.

The genes are TRBV29-1 and TRBJ2-7, with 7 bases identical to TRBD1. Losses at the gene ends were 6 bases for V and 2 bases for J; bases not matched to a gene: 10. Germline V gene lookup returns CDR1 SQVTM and CDR2 ANQGSEA. The CDR3 consists of 14 residues. CDR3 protein: CSVRQDRATYEQYF. The CDR3, as DNA: TGCAGCGTCCGACAAGACAGGGCCACCTACGAGCAGTACTTC.

The genes are TRBV19 and TRBJ2-5; D ambiguous. There are 12 residues in the CDR3. CDR1 LNHDA and CDR2 SQIVND come from the germline V gene (reference sequence). Trimming cost V 4 bases and J 5 bases, with 8 bases left between them. The CDR3 region has the DNA TGTGCCAGTAGTAGCCCTTCGGAGACCCAGTACTTC. Amino acids: CASSSPSETQYF.

The rearrangement joins TRBV5-1 to TRBJ2-3; weak D call: TRBD2 (7 bases). Trimming took off 4 bases at V and 1 base at J, with 13 bases between the two ends. From germline, CDR1 is SGHRS and CDR2 YFSETQ. The CDR3 is 15 amino acids. The CDR3 here is CASSPSGGRTDTQYF. CDR3 coding DNA: TGCGCCAGCAGCCCCTCCGGGGGGCGCACAGATACGCAGTATTTT.

The J gene is TRBJ1-2, the V gene TRBV30; D not certain. Germline V CDR1 and CDR2: GTSNPN, SVGIG (reference sequence). The CDR3 length is 14 residues. Trimming stripped 3 bases from V and 4 bases from J, with 15 bases between. CDR3 protein: CAWRESGRTYGYTF. The CDR3 bases are TGTGCCTGGAGGGAATCCGGGAGAACCTATGGCTACACCTTC. Based on the CDR3 plus reference TRBV30 and TRBJ1-2, the full variable domain is SQTIHQWPATLVQPVGSPLSLECTVEGTSNPNLYWYRQAAGRGLQLLFYSVGIGQISSEVPQNLSASRPQDRQFILSSKKLLLSDSGFYLCAWRESGRTYGYTFGSGTRLTVV.

The chain is built from TRBV10-1 and TRBJ2-5; 9 nucleotides align to TRBD2. The CDR3 contains 16 residues. The V gene's germline CDR1 is WNHNN and CDR2 SYGVQD (reference sequence). V lost 1 base, J lost 1 base, and 4 bases stayed unmatched. CDR3 in DNA: TGCGCCAGCAGTGAGTTCGCGACTAGCGGCCAAGAGACCCAGTACTTC. Its protein is CASSEFATSGQETQYF.

Only a few counts were recorded for this clone. This chain connects TRBV4-1 to TRBJ2-3; either TRBD1 or TRBD2 may fit D (5 bases each). With 4 bases removed from V and 2 bases from J, the gap between germline ends came to 13 bases. The CDR3 is made up of 15 amino acids. CDR1 MGHRA and CDR2 YSYEKL come from the germline V gene. This chain's CDR3 is CASSRGRQNTDTQYF. In DNA form, the CDR3 reads TGCGCCAGCAGCCGGGGACGCCAGAACACAGATACGCAGTATTTT.

This clone was counted between two and nine times. The chain employs TRBV7-2 and TRBJ2-2; TRBD2 is a possible D gene (6 bases). CDR3 length: 16 amino acids. Germline assignment: CDR1 SGHTA and CDR2 FQGNSA. V gave up 5 bases and J gave up 6 bases, with 19 bases separating them. This chain's CDR3 is CASSPWAASVAGELFF. The CDR3 DNA reads TGTGCCAGCAGCCCCTGGGCAGCTAGCGTGGCCGGGGAGCTGTTTTTT.

This clone was counted a few times. The V gene is TRBV29-1, the J gene TRBJ1-1, with TRBD1 matching 9 bases. With V trimmed by 7 bases and J by 0 bases, 9 bases remained unmatched. The germline V gene encodes CDR1 SQVTM and CDR2 ANQGSEA. CDR3 length: 15 amino acids. Written as DNA, the CDR3 is TGCAGCGCCGTGGACAGGGGTGGCCTGAACACTGAAGCTTTCTTT. This encodes CSAVDRGGLNTEAFF.

This clone was recorded at least ten times. The CDR3 bases are TGCGCCAGCAGCCTAGGGACAGCAGGAGGATACGAGCAGTACTTC. Encoded protein: CASSLGTAGGYEQYF. The V and J genes are TRBV5-1 and TRBJ2-7; 7 bases are shared with TRBD1. This CDR3 spans 15 amino acids. The germline gives CDR1 SGHRS, CDR2 YFSETQ. The J segment lost 4 bases and the V segment lost 4 bases, leaving 11 bases of the junction unmatched. The variable domain in full, with the rest retrieved from reference TRBV5-1 and TRBJ2-7, is KAGVTQTPRYLIKTRGQQVTLSCSPISGHRSVSWYQQTPGQGLQFLFEYFSETQRNKGNFPGRFSGRQFSNSRSEMNVSTLELGDSALYLCASSLGTAGGYEQYFGPGTRLTVT.

J is TRBJ2-6 and V is TRBV9; D is ambiguous. CDR1 and CDR2 from the germline V gene are SGDLS and YYNGEE. The CDR3 contains 13 residues. Trimming pared 6 bases from V and 0 bases from J, leaving 4 bases between. The CDR3: CASTGSGANVLTF. The DNA of the CDR3 is TGTGCCAGCACCGGCTCTGGGGCCAACGTCCTGACTTTC.

In its sample, this clone ranks as medium-sized (0.01 to 0.1%). The junction departs from germline at one end; a sequencing error may be responsible. The chain carries TRBV6-1 and TRBJ2-3, with D maybe TRBD1 (7 bases). Germline V CDR1 and CDR2: MNHNS, SASEGT. CDR3 size: 18 residues. DNA for the CDR3: TGTGCCATCAGTGAAGGGCAGGGGGGCGCCTTGGGCACAGATACGCAGTATTTT. As protein: CAISEGQGGALGTDTQYF.

This clone has only a few counts. V is TRBV7-2 and J is TRBJ2-5; D unclear. The CDR3 length is 15 residues. The V and J ends lost 0 bases and 1 base respectively, with 9 bases between them. Germline V gives CDR1 SGHTA, CDR2 FQGNSA. CDR3 loop: CASSLAGRLQETQYF. In DNA form, the CDR3 reads TGTGCCAGCAGCTTAGCTGGGCGGCTCCAAGAGACCCAGTACTTC.